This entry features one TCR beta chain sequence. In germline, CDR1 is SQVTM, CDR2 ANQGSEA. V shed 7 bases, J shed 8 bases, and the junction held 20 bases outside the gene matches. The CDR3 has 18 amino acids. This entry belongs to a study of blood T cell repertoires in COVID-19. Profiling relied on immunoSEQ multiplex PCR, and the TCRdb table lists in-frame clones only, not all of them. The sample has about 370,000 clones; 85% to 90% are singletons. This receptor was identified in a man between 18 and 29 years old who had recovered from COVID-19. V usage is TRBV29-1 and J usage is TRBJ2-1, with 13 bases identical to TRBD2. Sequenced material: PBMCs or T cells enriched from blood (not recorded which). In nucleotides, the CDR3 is TGCAGCGCATTGACGGGCGGGACTAGCGGGAAATTTATCTATGAGCAGTTCTTC. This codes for CSALTGGTSGKFIYEQFF.